The 10 T cell receptor beta chains below all came from one sample that was sequenced in a study of blood T cell repertoires in COVID-19. Sequenced by immunoSEQ multiplex PCR; TCRdb stores in-frame clones only, minus some. Of around 110,000 clones in the sample, approximately 82% were seen once. Sequenced: peripheral blood. These receptors came from a man aged 30 to 39 with acute or convalescent COVID-19.

This clone was observed once. This chain uses TRBV7-3 with TRBJ1-1, with D perhaps TRBD1 (5 bases). The V end was cut by 5 bases, the J end by 1 base, with 8 bases between. The germline V gene encodes CDR1 SGHTA and CDR2 FQGTGA. The CDR3 has 13 residues. CDR3 bases: TGTGCCAGCAGCCAGGGATCGAACACTGAAGCTTTCTTT. Its translation: CASSQGSNTEAFF.

This clone appeared once. The chain has TRBV12-3 or TRBV12-4 and TRBJ1-2; no clear D. The V and J ends lost 10 bases and 8 bases respectively, with 17 bases between them. This CDR3 comprises 12 residues. The CDR3 loop reads CATEAVIGGYTF. CDR3 DNA sequence: TGTGCCACCGAAGCCGTGATCGGGGGCTACACCTTC.

This chain joins TRBV5-8 and TRBJ1-2, with TRBD1 identical over 8 bases. V gave up 0 bases and J gave up 6 bases; unmatched junction bases: 10. The CDR3 runs to 16 residues. Germline V gives CDR1 SGHTS, CDR2 YDEGEE. The CDR3 here is CASSLASGQGIDGYTF. The CDR3 DNA reads TGTGCCAGCAGCTTGGCCTCCGGACAGGGAATCGATGGCTACACCTTC. Together with reference TRBV5-8 and TRBJ1-2, the CDR3 gives the full variable domain: EAGVTQSPTHLIKTRGQQATLRCSPISGHTSVYWYQQALGLGLQFLLWYDEGEERNRGNFPPRFSGRQFPNYSSELNVNALELEDSALYLCASSLASGQGIDGYTFGSGTRLTVV.

DNA for the CDR3: TGTGCCAGCAGTGACTCGACTAGCGGGAGTAATGAGCAGTTCTTC. Translated, it gives CASSDSTSGSNEQFF. The V gene is TRBV6-4, the J gene TRBJ2-1; 12 bases align to TRBD2. Germline-derived CDR1 and CDR2 are MRHNA and SNTAGT. The CDR3 has 15 residues. The J segment lost 7 bases and the V segment lost 0 bases, leaving 1 base of the junction unmatched.

The chain links TRBV9 to TRBJ2-5, with D possibly TRBD2 on 6 matching bases. Looked up from germline, CDR1 is SGDLS and CDR2 is YYNGEE. The V gene lost 0 bases and the J gene lost 2 bases, with 11 bases spanning the gap. The CDR3 extends over 15 amino acids. CDR3: CASSVVGGRQETQYF. Here the CDR3 DNA reads TGTGCCAGCAGCGTAGTGGGAGGCAGGCAAGAGACCCAGTACTTC.

J is TRBJ2-7 and V is TRBV19; TRBD1 is a possible D gene (5 bases). This CDR3 is built from 12 residues. Germline-derived CDR1 and CDR2 are LNHDA and SQIVND (reference sequence). V was cut by 3 bases and J by 2 bases, with 5 bases left in between. The CDR3 is CASSMTAYEQYF. CDR3 bases: TGTGCCAGTAGTATGACAGCCTACGAGCAGTACTTC.

CDR3 DNA sequence: TGTGCCAGCAGCAAAGGACTAGCAGCCTACGAGCAGTACTTC. The encoded protein is CASSKGLAAYEQYF. The chain joins TRBV7-9 to TRBJ2-7; 8 bases map to TRBD2. The ends lost 5 bases at V and 2 bases at J; junction bases unmatched: 5. CDR3 size: 14 residues. In germline, CDR1 is SEHNR, CDR2 FQNEAQ (reference sequence).

The genes are TRBV11-2 and TRBJ2-1; D is perhaps TRBD2 (5 bases). This CDR3 has 17 residues. Germline CDR1 reads SGHAT; CDR2 reads FQNNGV. Trimming shortened V by 5 bases and J by 9 bases, and 26 bases separated the two germline ends. CDR3: CASSAGVIDGTYGEQFF. DNA of the CDR3: TGTGCCAGCAGCGCGGGCGTGATTGATGGAACTTACGGTGAGCAGTTCTTC.

This clone showed up just once. The chain carries TRBV10-3 and TRBJ2-7; 8 bases are a match to TRBD1. V was clipped by 0 bases and J by 2 bases; unmatched bases: 0. The CDR3 sequence is 14 residues long. Germline lookup yields CDR1 ENHRY and CDR2 SYGVKD. CDR3 residues: CAISESTGAYEQYF. The CDR3 region has the DNA TGTGCCATCAGTGAGTCGACAGGGGCCTACGAGCAGTACTTC.

The chain couples TRBV27 to TRBJ2-1, with D uncertain. Trimming stripped 4 bases from V and 9 bases from J, with 10 bases between. Germline lookup yields CDR1 MNHEY and CDR2 SMNVEV (reference sequence). This CDR3 is built from 12 residues. The CDR3 sequence is CASSSSTGEQFF. CDR3 DNA: TGTGCCAGCAGTTCCTCTACCGGTGAGCAGTTCTTC.